This passage covers 18 T cell receptor beta chains from one sample sequenced in a study of shared clonotypes between healthy human individuals. The table came from immunoSEQ multiplex PCR; TCRdb's copy has only in-frame clones and leaves some out. The sample consists of over 850,000 clones, 75% to 80% of them appearing once. The sequenced sample consisted of memory CD4+ T cells from PBMCs. Subset given: CD45RA-negative fraction. These receptors were taken from a man in his late teens or twenties in good health. Some clones in this sample may be carry-over from other donors' samples.

CDR3 residues: CASSQLGLAQETQYF. The DNA for the CDR3 is TGCGCCAGCAGCCAACTGGGACTAGCCCAAGAGACCCAGTACTTC. The V gene is TRBV4-1, the J gene TRBJ2-5, with 9 bases identical to TRBD2. After removal of 2 bases from V and 1 base from J, the junction contained 2 bases not matched to a gene. Germline CDR1 is MGHRA and CDR2 is YSYEKL. The length of the CDR3 is 15 residues.

V is TRBV13 and J is TRBJ2-7; D gene uncertain. CDR3 length equals 13 residues. Germline V lookup: CDR1 PRHDT, CDR2 FYEKMQ (reference sequence). V lost 2 bases to trimming and J lost 3 bases, with 8 bases between them. In DNA form, the CDR3 reads TGTGCCAGCAGCTTACAGAAAAGCTACGAGCAGTACTTC. Translation gives CASSLQKSYEQYF.

To note about this clone: Other DNA sequences within the sample encode an identical CDR3. The chain has TRBV2 and TRBJ1-3; possibly TRBD1 for D (5 bases). The CDR3 sequence is 14 residues long. V was pared by 4 bases and J by 4 bases, with 11 bases between. CDR1 is SNHLY, CDR2 FYNNEI, per germline. Here the CDR3 DNA reads TGTGCCAGCAGTGCTGGGACTTCCGGAAACACCATATATTTT. It is translated as CASSAGTSGNTIYF.

This sequence joins TRBV6-5 and TRBJ2-1; D call uncertain. CDR3 length equals 13 residues. V shed 6 bases and J shed 9 bases, with 15 bases lying between them. Germline V lookup: CDR1 MNHEY, CDR2 SVGAGI. CDR3 in DNA: TGTGCCAGCAGAAGAGCCGCGATGGGTGAGCAGTTCTTC. Its protein product is CASRRAAMGEQFF.

The gene calls are TRBV6-1 and TRBJ2-7; TRBD1 might be the D (5 bases). Germline CDR1 is MNHNS and CDR2 is SASEGT. This CDR3 contains 12 residues. V shed 6 bases and J shed 5 bases, with 11 bases lying between them. CDR3 nucleotides: TGTGCCAGCAGCCACAGGCCCGACGAGCAGTACTTC. Protein sequence: CASSHRPDEQYF.

This clone has only one observation. A single base is all that separates this from a far larger clone, so a read error is likely. Other DNA sequences within the sample encode an identical CDR3. The gene calls are TRBV4-2 and TRBJ2-5; D call uncertain. The end of the DNA fits TRBJ2-7 better, so the J call may be wrong. CDR1 and CDR2 from the germline V gene are LGHNA and YNFKEQ. CDR3 length: 14 amino acids. This CDR3 reads CASSQDSSGYEQYF. CDR3 bases: TGTGCCAGCAGCCAAGATTCTAGTGGCTACGAGCAGTACTTC.

The chain recombines TRBV6-1 with TRBJ2-2, with D maybe TRBD2 (6 bases). The CDR3 loop spans 13 amino acids. Germline CDR1 reads MNHNS; CDR2 reads SASEGT. Between the trimmed V and J ends, which lost 3 bases and 7 bases, there was a span of 9 bases. The DNA for the CDR3 is TGTGCCAGCAGTGAGGAGGGAATCGGGGAGCTGTTTTTT. Translated: CASSEEGIGELFF.

This clone was found a few times. The CDR3 loop reads CASSLVAWWGEQYF. Written as DNA, the CDR3 is TGTGCCAGCAGCTTAGTGGCCTGGTGGGGCGAGCAGTACTTC. The rearrangement links TRBV7-6 to TRBJ2-7; no reliable D call. Germline CDR1 is SGHVS and CDR2 is FNYEAQ. Trimming shortened V by 1 base and J by 6 bases, and 13 bases separated the two germline ends. This CDR3 has 14 residues.

V usage is TRBV6-1 and J usage is TRBJ2-3, with 12 bases lining up with TRBD2. With V trimmed by 1 base and J by 6 bases, 11 bases remained unmatched. The germline V gene has CDR1 MNHNS and CDR2 SASEGT. The CDR3 sequence is 18 residues long. Here the CDR3 DNA reads TGTGCCAGCAGTGAAGATCGGCTAGCGGGAGGGCCGGGGGATACGCAGTATTTT. Translating gives CASSEDRLAGGPGDTQYF.

V usage is TRBV27 and J usage is TRBJ2-7; 11 bases agree with TRBD1. Germline-derived CDR1 and CDR2 are MNHEY and SMNVEV (reference sequence). This CDR3 has 15 residues. The V gene end was trimmed by 6 bases and the J gene end by 2 bases; junction bases not matched to a gene: 6. CDR3 nucleotide sequence: TGTGCCAGCAGCTGGGGACAGGGGGGCCCCTACGAGCAGTACTTC. Translating it yields CASSWGQGGPYEQYF.

The chain uses TRBV19 and TRBJ2-1; 7 bases line up with TRBD2. Germline lookup yields CDR1 LNHDA and CDR2 SQIVND (reference sequence). This CDR3 comprises 15 residues. V lost 3 bases, J lost 4 bases, and 6 bases stayed unmatched. As DNA, the CDR3 is TGTGCCAGTAGTATCTTCGCTAGCGGTTACAATGAGCAGTTCTTC. Translation gives CASSIFASGYNEQFF. Full variable domain (outside the CDR3, taken from reference TRBV19 and TRBJ2-1): DGGITQSPKYLFRKEGQNVTLSCEQNLNHDAMYWYRQDPGQGLRLIYYSQIVNDFQKGDIAEGYSVSREKKESFPLTVTSAQKNPTAFYLCASSIFASGYNEQFFGPGTRLTVL.

As for this clone: The same CDR3 is also encoded by other DNA sequences in this sample. The chain recombines TRBV19 with TRBJ2-1; TRBD2 matches 10 bases. The trim removed 2 bases at V and 4 bases at J, leaving 2 bases unmatched. There are 15 residues in the CDR3. Germline loops: CDR1 LNHDA, CDR2 SQIVND (reference sequence). For the CDR3, the DNA is TGTGCCAGTAGTATAAGGACTAGCGGTTACAATGAGCAGTTCTTC. Translating gives CASSIRTSGYNEQFF.

This chain joins TRBV28 and TRBJ1-5; tentative D call: TRBD1 (6 bases). The germline V gene has CDR1 MDHEN and CDR2 SYDVKM. V gave up 8 bases and J gave up 5 bases, with 22 bases separating them. CDR3 length: 16 residues. The CDR3 nucleotides read TGTGCCAGCGAAGCCATACAGGGTGGAGCGGATCAGCCCCAGCATTTT. Amino acid sequence: CASEAIQGGADQPQHF.

The V gene is TRBV18, the J gene TRBJ2-7, with a tentative D call TRBD2 (6 bases). Germline CDR1 and CDR2: KGHSH and LQKENI. This CDR3 spans 12 amino acids. Trimming shortened V by 4 bases and J by 4 bases, and 8 bases separated the two germline ends. Here the CDR3 reads CASSRRGYEQYF. CDR3 in DNA: TGTGCCAGCTCACGACGGGGGTACGAGCAGTACTTC.

V and J are TRBV27 and TRBJ2-4, with unresolved D. The germline CDR1 and CDR2 sequences are MNHEY and SMNVEV (reference sequence). The ends were cut back, 6 bases at V and 0 bases at J, with 9 bases in the middle. There are 14 residues in the CDR3. CDR3 residues: CASRESLAKNIQYF. Here the CDR3 DNA reads TGTGCCAGCAGGGAGAGTCTAGCCAAAAACATTCAGTACTTC.

The chain carries TRBV19 and TRBJ1-5; D not resolved. Between the trimmed V and J ends, which lost 5 bases and 5 bases, there was a span of 13 bases. Germline V gives CDR1 LNHDA, CDR2 SQIVND (reference sequence). CDR3 size: 14 residues. The CDR3 here is CASSQVLVDQPQHF. In DNA form, the CDR3 reads TGTGCCAGTAGTCAGGTTTTGGTGGATCAGCCCCAGCATTTT.

This clone was counted once. The chain joins TRBV5-4 to TRBJ2-1; D uncertain. CDR1 and CDR2 (germline): SGHNT, YYREEE (reference sequence). V was cut by 3 bases and J by 9 bases, with 16 bases left in between. The length of the CDR3 is 14 residues. CDR3 sequence reads: CASSSYSPRSEQFF. CDR3 nucleotides: TGTGCCAGCAGCTCTTATTCACCTCGGAGTGAGCAGTTCTTC.

As for this clone: This sample also contains other DNA sequences that code for the same CDR3. The chain recombines TRBV5-4 with TRBJ2-3; D is uncertain. Germline V gene sequence: CDR1 SGHNT, CDR2 YYREEE (reference sequence). Trimming removed 5 bases from V and 0 bases from J, with 7 bases in between. CDR3 length: 13 amino acids. CDR3 region: CASSSTSTDTQYF. The CDR3 DNA is TGTGCCAGCAGTTCGACCAGCACAGATACGCAGTATTTT.